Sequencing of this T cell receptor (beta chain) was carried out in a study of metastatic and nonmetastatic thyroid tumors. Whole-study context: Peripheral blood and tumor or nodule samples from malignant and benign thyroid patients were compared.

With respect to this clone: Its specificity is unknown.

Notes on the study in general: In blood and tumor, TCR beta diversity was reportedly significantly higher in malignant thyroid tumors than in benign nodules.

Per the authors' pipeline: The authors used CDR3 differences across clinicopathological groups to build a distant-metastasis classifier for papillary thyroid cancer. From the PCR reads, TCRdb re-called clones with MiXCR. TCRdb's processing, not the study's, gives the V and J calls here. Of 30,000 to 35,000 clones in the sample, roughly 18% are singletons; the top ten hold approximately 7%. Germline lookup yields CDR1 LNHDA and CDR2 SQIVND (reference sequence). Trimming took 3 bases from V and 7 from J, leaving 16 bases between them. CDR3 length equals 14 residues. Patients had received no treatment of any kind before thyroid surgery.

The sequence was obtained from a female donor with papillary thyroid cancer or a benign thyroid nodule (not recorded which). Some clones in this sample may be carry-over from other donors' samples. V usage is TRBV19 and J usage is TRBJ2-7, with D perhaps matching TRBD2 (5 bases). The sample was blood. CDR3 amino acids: CASSIQCDPGEQYF. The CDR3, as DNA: TGTGCCAGTAGTATCCAGTGTGATCCGGGAGAGCAGTACTTC.